This T cell receptor beta chain was recorded in a study of CD4 T cells in relation to SARS-CoV-2 and coronaviruses. Before the COVID-19 pandemic, during about 2010-2018, CD4+ T cells were taken from unexposed donors. Worth noting for this clone: Antigen: not known.

The data were produced by immunoSEQ multiplex PCR, yet TCRdb's version contains in-frame clones alone and is incomplete. The sample comprises 65,000 or so clones, 87% of which are singletons, and around 1.6% rests with the top ten. Points from the study as a whole: The assay detects memory recall responses, not culture-primed primary responses. SARS-CoV-2-driven expansion was significantly weaker in crossreactive than monoreactive clones. Crossreactivity was assessed only for spike protein, not other viral proteins.

Looked up from germline, CDR1 is LNHDA and CDR2 is SQIVND (reference sequence). Deletions cut 3 bases from V and 1 base from J, with 6 bases between. The CDR3 length is 13 residues. V usage is TRBV19 and J usage is TRBJ1-1; no firm D call. The TCR comes from a human donor in good health. Sequenced: memory CD4+ T cells from PBMCs. The DNA of the CDR3 is TGTGCCAGTAGTATGGGCAGGAACACTGAAGCTTTCTTT. Protein: CASSMGRNTEAFF.